The 12 T cell receptor beta chains in this list originate from one sample, sequenced in a study of CDR3 diversity in severe acne. In TCRdb, the PCR reads were re-called with MiXCR into one record per CDR3 protein. In the table there are some 84,000 distinct CDR3 sequences, over 40% of which are singletons. Sequenced: blood. Receptors were obtained from a male donor in good health, without acne.

The chain employs TRBV20-1 and TRBJ1-2, with D perhaps matching TRBD1 (6 bases). This CDR3 region has 12 residues. V lost 3 bases and J 12 bases, leaving 17 bases between the germline ends. The germline gives CDR1 DFQATT, CDR2 SNEGSKA (reference sequence). DNA for the CDR3: TGCAGTGCTAGGGCGGGGGCTCCTGGAAACACCTTC. This translates into CSARAGAPGNTF.

This clonotype appeared a few times. The chain has TRBV7-2 and TRBJ1-4, with unresolved D. Germline values: CDR1 SGHTA, CDR2 FQGNSA. Trimming left V 5 bases short and J 3 bases short, with 16 bases between. This CDR3 has 16 residues. The CDR3 loop reads CASSPVGGTANEKLFF. CDR3 nucleotides: TGTGCCAGCAGCCCCGTTGGCGGTACGGCTAATGAAAAACTGTTTTTT.

The V and J genes are TRBV11-1 and TRBJ1-6; D ambiguous. Germline CDR1 reads SGHAT; CDR2 reads FQDESV (reference sequence). This CDR3 is 12 amino acids long. Trimming shortened V by 6 bases and J by 11 bases, and 11 bases separated the two germline ends. Here the CDR3 DNA reads TGTGCCAGCAGACGGGGTAACGCACCCCTCCACTTT. Residues: CASRRGNAPLHF.

The rearrangement uses TRBV12-3 or TRBV12-4 and TRBJ1-2; D gene uncertain. Trimming left V 9 bases short and J 4 bases short, with 12 bases between. This CDR3 comprises 12 residues. CDR3 amino acids: CASSDGTYGYTF. CDR3 in DNA: TGTGCCAGTTCGGACGGAACCTATGGCTACACCTTC.

To note about this clonotype: Since the CDR3 does not end with the conserved phenylalanine or tryptophan, this likely comes from a read error. The DNA is omitted, as the CDR3 cannot be located on it reliably, and the CDR3 follows TCRdb's listing. V is TRBV3-1 and J is TRBJ1-2. Germline V gene lookup returns CDR1 LGHDT and CDR2 YNNKEL (reference sequence). From its first to its last residue, the CDR3 has 17 amino acids. The CDR3 spells CASSQRESGELFFGYTS.

The J gene is TRBJ2-7, the V gene TRBV4-2, with 10 bases lining up with TRBD1. The J call is uncertain, as TRBJ2-5 better fits the DNA end. This CDR3 region has 14 residues. The germline V gene encodes CDR1 LGHNA and CDR2 YNFKEQ. In DNA form, the CDR3 reads TGTGCCAGCAGCCGGGGGACAGGGGAAGAGACCCAGTACTTC. This gives the protein CASSRGTGEETQYF.

The chain is built from TRBV5-6 and TRBJ2-7; 9 positions match TRBD1. This CDR3 contains 14 residues. In germline, CDR1 is SGHDT, CDR2 YYEEEE. V dropped 7 bases and J dropped 6; count of bases not matched to a gene: 11. CDR3 region: CASGPGQGSTEQYF. For the CDR3, the DNA is TGTGCCAGCGGACCGGGACAGGGCTCCACCGAGCAGTACTTC.

The chain recombines TRBV5-1 with TRBJ1-6, with 8 bases aligning to TRBD1. V was clipped by 4 bases and J by 10 bases; unmatched bases: 10. CDR1 is SGHRS and CDR2 is YFSETQ in the germline V gene. The CDR3 is 15 amino acids. In DNA form, the CDR3 reads TGCGCCAGCAGCGACCGACAGGGGAAGGGGTCACCCCTCCACTTT. Protein sequence: CASSDRQGKGSPLHF.

The V gene is TRBV19, the J gene TRBJ1-6; the D is unclear. Germline assignment: CDR1 LNHDA and CDR2 SQIVND (reference sequence). Trimming cost V 0 bases and J 7 bases, with 10 bases left between them. The CDR3 has 15 amino acids. CDR3 coding DNA: TGTGCCAGTAGTATAGATCTCGTGGGGAATTCACCCCTCCACTTT. Its protein is CASSIDLVGNSPLHF. Variable domain in full (rest from reference TRBV19 and TRBJ1-6): DGGITQSPKYLFRKEGQNVTLSCEQNLNHDAMYWYRQDPGQGLRLIYYSQIVNDFQKGDIAEGYSVSREKKESFPLTVTSAQKNPTAFYLCASSIDLVGNSPLHFGNGTRLTVT.

This clonotype was detected ten times or more. The V call is TRBV9, the J call TRBJ2-7; TRBD1 aligns across 10 bases. The CDR3 is 16 residues long. Germline loops: CDR1 SGDLS, CDR2 YYNGEE. The V gene end was trimmed by 3 bases and the J gene end by 2 bases; junction bases not matched to a gene: 8. The DNA of the CDR3 is TGTGCCAGCAGCGGCCACCGGGACAGGGGAACCTACGAGCAGTACTTC. It translates to CASSGHRDRGTYEQYF.

This chain links TRBV9 with TRBJ1-4; 11 positions agree with TRBD1. The CDR3 covers 18 residues. The V segment lost 0 bases and the J segment 2 bases; nucleotides outside the gene matches: 6. Germline V gene sequence: CDR1 SGDLS, CDR2 YYNGEE. The CDR3 DNA reads TGTGCCAGCAGCGTAGAGGGCGGACAGGGGGCTACTAATGAAAAACTGTTTTTT. Translated, it gives CASSVEGGQGATNEKLFF. Combining the CDR3 with reference TRBV9 and TRBJ1-4 gives the whole variable domain DSGVTQTPKHLITATGQRVTLRCSPRSGDLSVYWYQQSLDQGLQFLIQYYNGEERAKGNILERFSAQQFPDLHSELNLSSLELGDSALYFCASSVEGGQGATNEKLFFGSGTQLSVL.

This chain links TRBV27 with TRBJ2-1; 11 bases map to TRBD2. The CDR3 is made up of 15 amino acids. Germline V gives CDR1 MNHEY, CDR2 SMNVEV (reference sequence). Trimming removed 8 bases from V and 3 bases from J; junction bases left unmatched: 6. This CDR3 is CASATSGTFYNEQFF. CDR3 nucleotide sequence: TGTGCCAGCGCGACTAGCGGGACTTTCTACAATGAGCAGTTCTTC.